The 9 T cell receptor beta chains given below trace back to one sample, sequenced in a study of blood T cell repertoires in COVID-19. Method: immunoSEQ multiplex PCR; TCRdb's copy keeps in-frame clones and lacks some. The table has around 330,000 clones, around 90% seen once; the top ten hold around 4.8%. Sequences were obtained from PBMCs or T cells enriched from blood (not recorded which). These TCRs come from a man in his sixties who had recovered from COVID-19.

For this clone: The same CDR3 arises from other DNA sequences in this sample as well. The chain employs TRBV3-1 (or the pseudogene TRBV3-2) and TRBJ1-2; no clear D. Trimming took 3 bases from V and 1 from J, leaving 3 bases between them. This CDR3 has 12 amino acids. From germline, CDR1 is LGHDT and CDR2 YNNKEL (reference sequence). The CDR3 reads CASSQSNYGYTF. CDR3 in DNA: TGTGCCAGCAGCCAGAGTAACTATGGCTACACCTTC.

The chain carries TRBV11-2 and TRBJ2-1, with D perhaps TRBD2 (6 bases). This CDR3 has 12 amino acids. V lost 4 bases and J 9 bases, leaving 10 bases between the germline ends. Germline CDR1 reads SGHAT; CDR2 reads FQNNGV. CDR3 sequence: CASSSTRPEQFF. CDR3 sequence (DNA): TGTGCCAGCAGCTCGACTAGGCCTGAGCAGTTCTTC.

The chain is built from TRBV3-1 (or the pseudogene TRBV3-2) and TRBJ2-3, with TRBD1 matching over 9 bases. The CDR3 covers 20 residues. The germline V gene has CDR1 LGHDT and CDR2 YNNKEL (reference sequence). J lost 4 bases, V lost 3 bases, and 20 bases had no gene match. The DNA of the CDR3 is TGTGCCAGCAGCCATGCGGCCGGGACAGGGCTTTTAGTTAGGGCAGATACGCAGTATTTT. It translates to CASSHAAGTGLLVRADTQYF.

This chain joins TRBV6-5 and TRBJ1-4; 8 bases match TRBD1. V was pared by 6 bases and J by 6 bases, with 9 bases of the junction left unmatched. Germline values: CDR1 MNHEY, CDR2 SVGAGI. CDR3 length: 15 amino acids. The CDR3 is CASRAQGAWHEKLFF. CDR3 coding DNA: TGTGCCAGCAGAGCCCAGGGGGCGTGGCATGAAAAACTGTTTTTT.

V gene TRBV9 combines with J gene TRBJ2-3, with 12 bases fitting TRBD2. Losses at the gene ends were 0 bases for V and 6 bases for J; bases not matched to a gene: 2. The CDR3 sequence is 15 residues long. The germline CDR1 and CDR2 sequences are SGDLS and YYNGEE. This chain's CDR3 is CASSVGGLAGDTQYF. The CDR3 DNA sequence: TGTGCCAGCAGCGTAGGGGGACTAGCGGGTGATACGCAGTATTTT.

The rearrangement joins TRBV24-1 to TRBJ2-6; 10 nucleotides agree with TRBD1. Germline CDR1 is KGHDR and CDR2 is SFDVKD. The CDR3 covers 19 residues. J lost 1 base, V lost 1 base, and 6 bases had no gene match. CDR3 region: CATSDFKDRGESGANVLTF. In nucleotides, the CDR3 is TGTGCCACCAGTGATTTTAAGGACAGGGGGGAATCTGGGGCCAACGTCCTGACTTTC.

This chain connects TRBV24-1 to TRBJ2-1; 8 bases are a match to TRBD2. The CDR3 contains 16 residues. The V and J ends lost 0 bases and 6 bases, in that order; junction bases with no gene match: 6. Per germline, CDR1 KGHDR and CDR2 SFDVKD. CDR3 DNA: TGTGCCACCAGTGATTTGCGCAGTAGCGGGACCAATGAGCAGTTCTTC. Translated, it gives CATSDLRSSGTNEQFF.

V and J are TRBV21-1 and TRBJ2-3; the table's D call, TRBD2, has no DNA check behind it. TRBV21-1 is described as a pseudogene. The CDR3 contains 16 residues. The CDR3 region has the DNA TGTGCCAGCAGCAAAGGAGGCGGGGCGGGAACAGATACGCAGTATTTT. As protein: CASSKGGGAGTDTQYF.

The J gene is TRBJ1-6, the V gene TRBV9, with D hard to call. Germline CDR1 SGDLS, CDR2 YYNGEE. The CDR3 loop spans 12 amino acids. The V end lost 4 bases, the J end lost 5 bases, and 4 bases lay between the germline ends. The chain's CDR3 is CASSLNNSPLHF. As DNA, the CDR3 is TGTGCCAGCAGCCTAAATAATTCACCCCTCCACTTT.